This T cell receptor (beta chain) was obtained from a study of blood T cell repertoires in COVID-19 (dated by TCRdb to 2020 to 2022). With regard to the full study: Samples covering the acute and convalescent phases of COVID-19 were provided by collaborators in the United States, Italy and Spain. The material from the prospective study consisted of cDNA or gDNA derived from T cells, B-cell-depleted T cells, or PBMCs. The dataset comprised deeply sampled blood TCRbeta repertoires from subjects exposed to, actively infected with, or recovered from COVID-19. The repertoires were released in a freely available public database intended as a resource for research on the immune response to SARS-CoV-2. Samples came from the ongoing ImmuneRACE study (first 160 participants) plus 1,254 subjects from 6 global collaborators. The sample metadata nearly always contained a de-identified subject ID, COVID-19 status, age in years and sex. Where available, HLA class I and class II types were taken from metadata supplied by the sample provider and were not determined by assay-based typing. What the research found in general, with its limitations: Clinical and demographic metadata were provided uncurated, with the amount varying by source and participant.

In the germline V gene, CDR1 corresponds to MGHRA and CDR2 to YSYEKL. Spanning cysteine to phenylalanine, the CDR3 consists of 16 amino acids. Left in the record is the CDR3 DNA by itself, 48 bases read in frame from the first base. The V end gives up 3 bases and the J end 1 base, leaving 4 bases in the junction not matched to a gene. For this clone: The target of this receptor is not known. Qualities for individual bases were not recorded, and no much larger clone is one base off.

The immunoSEQ Assay, a bias-controlled multiplex PCR, was used to amplify TCRbeta CDR3 regions from genomic DNA. Per the source publication's procedure: The number of nucleated cells in each sample was estimated by amplification of reference gene primers within the assay. Sequence reads were collapsed and filtered to measure the absolute abundance of every unique TCRbeta CDR3 rearrangement. For each sample, productive Simpson clonality was calculated as the square root of Simpson's diversity index over productive rearrangements. The table was pulled from immuneACCESS by TCRdb, which kept in-frame rearrangements only. Such tables lose some clones; where checked, under half of the loss comes from unresolved V genes, and the rest has no known cause. D and trimming were read from the DNA, whereas the V and J calls and clone size are those reported in that table. This sample comprises 380,000 or so clones, roughly nine tenths of them detected only once. The ten largest make up 1% to 1.5% of the sample.

The collaborating institutions used their own protocols to collect whole blood in K2EDTA tubes. For TCRbeta analysis, collaborator samples were shipped as frozen whole blood, as isolated PBMCs, or as DNA extracted from either sample type. The sequencing sample was made of peripheral blood. Recombination joined TRBV4-1 with TRBJ2-5, with 11 bases in between that match TRBD2. The sequence was collected from a man aged 35-49 years with acute or convalescent COVID-19. The nucleotides read TGCGCCAGCAGCCAGATCGGGACTAGCGGCCAAGAGACCCAGTACTTC. It codes for CASSQIGTSGQETQYF.